A selection of T cell receptor beta chains follows, all from one sample in a study of graft-versus-host responses after intestinal transplantation. These receptors are not linked to any known antigen. Some clones are missing from TCRdb's copy, which holds only in-frame ones; the method was immunoSEQ multiplex PCR. The sample shows 100,000 or so clones, over 80% of them seen only once. The material was unstimulated CD8+ T cells sorted from spleen or lymph node cells, obtained before transplant. The receptors originated from a human donor who was the organ donor for an intestinal transplant. Both conserved end residues are part of each CDR3. Fields, in order: clone size, V gene, D gene, J gene, CDR3 protein, CDR3 DNA. A D gene is named only where the DNA matches it firmly. Some rows have no size entry. The others give once, few or many, or a class for an expanded clone.

>.|TRBV9|TRBD2|TRBJ2-4
CASSPTDGGGYIQYF
TGTGCCAGCAGCCCCACCGACGGGGGGGGTTACATTCAGTACTTC
>few|TRBV5-6|TRBD1|TRBJ2-7
CASSAAPGGAYEQYF
TGTGCCAGCAGCGCGGCCCCAGGGGGAGCCTACGAGCAGTACTTC
>.|TRBV5-4|.|TRBJ2-7
CASSFGVGPYEQYF
TGTGCCAGCAGCTTCGGGGTCGGACCCTACGAGCAGTACTTC
>.|TRBV7-2|TRBD2|TRBJ2-7
CASSPGLADPYEQYF
TGTGCCAGCAGCCCTGGACTAGCGGACCCCTACGAGCAGTACTTC
>.|TRBV6-5|.|TRBJ2-3
CASSYRDNRDTQYF
TGTGCCAGCAGCTACAGGGACAACAGGGATACGCAGTATTTT
>.|TRBV16|.|TRBJ2-3
CASSQSLDPDTQYF
TGTGCCAGCAGCCAATCGCTAGACCCAGATACGCAGTATTTT
>.|TRBV9|.|TRBJ2-7
CASSPLQGGEQYF
TGTGCCAGCAGCCCATTACAGGGTGGGGAGCAGTACTTC
>.|TRBV4-1|TRBD1|TRBJ1-2
CASSLRTGVNYGYTF
TGCGCCAGCAGCCTCCGGACAGGGGTAAACTATGGCTACACCTTC
>once|TRBV15|.|TRBJ1-5
CATSLGRDQPQHF
TGTGCCACCAGCCTTGGGAGAGATCAGCCCCAGCATTTT
>.|TRBV2|TRBD2|TRBJ2-5
CASRAFSGDPEETQYF
TGTGCCAGCAGGGCGTTTAGCGGGGACCCCGAAGAGACCCAGTACTTC
>.|TRBV7-7|TRBD1|TRBJ2-3
CASSLAQGAYTQYF
TGTGCTAGCAGCTTAGCGCAGGGGGCATATACGCAGTATTTT
>.|TRBV4-1|TRBD1|TRBJ2-1
CASSEDRSEDEQFF
TGCGCCAGCAGCGAGGACAGGTCCGAGGATGAGCAGTTCTTC
>.|TRBV28|.|TRBJ2-7
CASTSAGMVNYEQYF
TGTGCCAGCACGTCAGCCGGGATGGTTAACTACGAGCAGTACTTC
>.|TRBV19|TRBD1|TRBJ2-7
CASSIGDSTYEQYF
TGTGCCAGTAGTATTGGGGACAGTACCTACGAGCAGTACTTC
>.|TRBV19|.|TRBJ2-1
CASRESGFMVNEQFF
TGTGCCAGTAGAGAGTCGGGATTCATGGTCAATGAGCAGTTCTTC
>.|TRBV7-8|.|TRBJ2-7
CATSQGLLYYEQYF
TGTGCCACCTCGCAGGGGTTGCTCTACTACGAGCAGTACTTC
>.|TRBV5-6|.|TRBJ2-3
CASSLGGPPDTQYF
TGTGCCAGCAGCTTGGGGGGGCCCCCAGATACGCAGTATTTT
>.|TRBV14|TRBD1|TRBJ2-1
CASSRGQGHNEQFF
TGTGCCAGCAGCCGGGGACAGGGACACAATGAGCAGTTCTTC
>.|TRBV2|.|TRBJ2-1
CASSDMGGLIEQFF
TGTGCCAGCAGTGACATGGGGGGGCTAATTGAGCAGTTCTTC
>.|TRBV27|TRBD2|TRBJ2-5
CASTPARGRSPETQYF
TGTGCCAGCACCCCCGCTCGCGGGAGATCCCCAGAGACCCAGTACTTC
>.|TRBV7-3|.|TRBJ1-4
CASSTLNCTTNEKLFF
TGTGCCAGCAGCACTCTAAACTGCACAACTAATGAAAAACTGTTTTTT
>.|TRBV25-1|.|TRBJ1-5
CASSEGAQPQHF
TGTGCCAGCAGTGAAGGGGCTCAGCCCCAGCATTTT
>.|TRBV19|.|TRBJ1-5
CASTGPPSSNQPQHF
TGTGCCAGCACGGGTCCCCCCAGTAGCAATCAGCCCCAGCATTTT
>once|TRBV10-1|.|TRBJ2-7
CASSELWGGRSYEQYF
TGCGCCAGCAGTGAGTTGTGGGGGGGCCGCTCCTACGAGCAGTACTTC
>.|TRBV7-2|TRBD2|TRBJ2-1
CASSLRSWAGGSNNEQFF
TGTGCCAGCAGCCTAAGGTCCTGGGCGGGGGGCTCTAACAATGAGCAGTTCTTC
>.|TRBV19|.|TRBJ1-1
CASRATGLTEAFF
TGTGCCAGTAGGGCTACAGGGTTAACTGAAGCTTTCTTT
>.|TRBV7-3|.|TRBJ1-1
CASSSMGGTEAFF
TGTGCCAGCAGCTCAATGGGGGGGACTGAAGCTTTCTTT
>.|TRBV15|.|TRBJ2-7
CATEDLLYEQYF
TGTGCCACCGAGGACTTATTATACGAGCAGTACTTC